A selection of T cell receptor beta chains follows, all from one sample in a study of cytomegalovirus exposure and HLA in healthy donors. Sequencing used immunoSEQ multiplex PCR; TCRdb keeps in-frame clones, though not all of them. The sample holds a few hundred thousand clones; 75% to 85% are singletons and the top ten take around 0.33%. Specimen: PBMCs. Receptor source: a girl aged 2-10 years in good health and CMV-seronegative. Each CDR3 is given with its conserved first and last residue. D genes are given only for firm matches. Clone size appears in some rows only: once, few, many, or a class for an expanded clone.

- TRBJ2-7 TRBV6-5 - TGTGCTAGCTCCGAAAAGGGCAGGGGCAGGTACGAGCAGTACTTC CASSEKGRGRYEQYF
- TRBJ2-2 TRBV27 TRBD2 TGTGCCAGCACGGTCGGGGGGGCGGGCACCGGGGAGCTGTTTTTT CASTVGGAGTGELFF
- TRBJ2-1 TRBV12-2 - TGTGCAAGTCGCTTAGCTCCTAGCGGGAGTTACAATGAGCAGTTCTTC CASRLAPSGSYNEQFF
once TRBJ2-2 TRBV10-3 TRBD2 TGTGCCATCAATTCTGCCGGGACTAGCGACACCGGGGAGCTGTTTTTT CAINSAGTSDTGELFF
- TRBJ1-6 TRBV7-8 TRBD1 TGTGCCAGCAGGCCCGGGACAGACTATTCACCCCTCCACTTT CASRPGTDYSPLHF
- TRBJ1-3 TRBV5-1 - TGCGCCAGCAGCCCCCGGTTCAGCGCGCTAAACTCTGGAAACACCATATATTTT CASSPRFSALNSGNTIYF
- TRBJ2-5 TRBV7-7 - TGTGCCAGCAGTCACCATTCGGGGGAGGAGACCCAGTACTTC CASSHHSGEETQYF
- TRBJ1-3 TRBV5-6 - TGTGCCAGCAGCCCCAGGGTAAGCTCTGGAAACACCATATATTTT CASSPRVSSGNTIYF
few TRBJ1-3 TRBV4-1 - TGCGCCAGCAGCCAAGGACACTCTGGAAACACCATATATTTT CASSQGHSGNTIYF
- TRBJ2-5 TRBV12-5 TRBD2 TGTGCTAGTGGTTTGTGGGGGGGAAGCCAGGTAGAGACCCAGTACTTC CASGLWGGSQVETQYF
- TRBJ2-7 TRBV18 TRBD2 TGTGCCAGCTCACCCTACATCGGACTAGCGGGCCATGAACCTCCGTACGAGCAGTACTTC CASSPYIGLAGHEPPYEQYF
few TRBJ1-2 TRBV28 - TGTGCCAGCAGTTTCGAGGGATATGGCTACACCTTC CASSFEGYGYTF
once TRBJ2-1 TRBV7-2 - TGTGCCAGCAGCACTCGTGCCAGGGTGAGCAATGAGCAGTTCTTC CASSTRARVSNEQFF
few TRBJ1-3 TRBV10-3 - TGTGCCAGCAGTGAATGGGCGAAGGGAAACACCATATATTTT CASSEWAKGNTIYF
- TRBJ2-3 TRBV19 TRBD2 TGTGCCAGTAGTGACGAACTAGCGGGAGAGCTACTTTTCGGCACAGATACGCAGTATTTT CASSDELAGELLFGTDTQYF
- TRBJ2-2 TRBV7-2 - TGTGCCAGCAGCTCCCCTAGATTGATCGGGGAGCTGTTTTTT CASSSPRLIGELFF
- TRBJ1-2 TRBV4-1 - TGCGCCAGCAGCCAAGTACAGGGTATTAGCTATGGCTACACCTTC CASSQVQGISYGYTF
- TRBJ2-1 TRBV15 - TGTGCCACCAGCAGAGCACCCGGAGCGGCGCCCTACAATGAGCAGTTCTTC CATSRAPGAAPYNEQFF
- TRBJ2-7 TRBV19 - TGTGCCAGTAGCTTCGGCGGGGAAGCCTACGAGCAGTACTTC CASSFGGEAYEQYF
- TRBJ2-1 TRBV9 TRBD2 TGTGCCAGCAGCGTAGATCCGGGGGGGGATTACAATGAGCAGTTCTTC CASSVDPGGDYNEQFF
- TRBJ2-1 TRBV19 TRBD2 TGTGCCAGTAGTGATAGCGGGTACAATGAGCAGTTCTTC CASSDSGYNEQFF
- TRBJ2-1 TRBV7-7 - TGTGCCAGCAGCTTAATAGGCAGGGTGTCCTACAATGAGCAGTTCTTC CASSLIGRVSYNEQFF
- TRBJ2-7 TRBV7-9 - TGTGCCAGCAGCTTAGGTCTTTCTTCCTACGAGCAGTACTTC CASSLGLSSYEQYF
few TRBJ2-7 TRBV28 TRBD1 TGTGCCAGCAGTTTAGCCCTTCGACAGGGTACCTACGAGCAGTACTTC CASSLALRQGTYEQYF
- TRBJ2-3 TRBV11-2 - TGTGCCAGCACCCGGGGCACAGATACGCAGTATTTT CASTRGTDTQYF
- TRBJ1-5 TRBV2 TRBD1 TGTGCCAGCAGGGCGGACAGGGTAAATCAGCCCCAGCATTTT CASRADRVNQPQHF
few TRBJ1-1 TRBV7-6 TRBD1 TGTGCCAGCAGCTCGACAGGGATGAACACTGAAGCTTTCTTT CASSSTGMNTEAFF
- TRBJ2-3 TRBV5-1 TRBD2 TGCGCCAGCAGCCTGGCTAGCGGGAGGCTCACAGATACGCAGTATTTT CASSLASGRLTDTQYF
- TRBJ1-4 TRBV27 - TGTGCCAGCAGTTGGGACCCAGGGGACGCAACTAATGAAAAACTGTTTTTT CASSWDPGDATNEKLFF
- TRBJ1-4 TRBV28 TRBD1 TGTGCCAGCAGTTTATTTAGGGACAGCGAGGACGAAAAACTGTTTTTT CASSLFRDSEDEKLFF
- TRBJ1-2 TRBV4-1 - TGCGCCAGCAGCCAAGAGGTCCAGGCTAACTATGGCTACACCTTC CASSQEVQANYGYTF
- TRBJ1-1 TRBV12-5 TRBD1 TGTGCTAGTGGTGAACAGGGGGAGGAGAACACTGAAGCTTTCTTT CASGEQGEENTEAFF
- TRBJ2-7 TRBV4-1 - TGCGCCAGCAGCCAACTAGGACTATCTCTCGAGCAGTACTTC CASSQLGLSLEQYF
- TRBJ1-2 TRBV30 - TGTGCCTGGAGAGATTACAGTGCACCTGGCTACACCTTC CAWRDYSAPGYTF
- TRBJ2-7 TRBV7-9 - TGTGCCAGCAGCCTGGCGGGGCTAGCAGGCGAGCAGTACTTC CASSLAGLAGEQYF
once TRBJ2-1 TRBV19 - TGTGCCAGTAGTATGAGGTTTGGGACACCAGCTTCCTACAATGAGCAGTTCTTC CASSMRFGTPASYNEQFF
- TRBJ2-1 TRBV6-6 TRBD2 TGTGCCAGCAGTGGGGGGGTGGCCTACAATGAGCAGTTCTTC CASSGGVAYNEQFF
- TRBJ2-1 TRBV5-6 - TGTGCCAGCAGCGTACGGACTAAGAATGAGCAGTTCTTC CASSVRTKNEQFF
- TRBJ2-7 TRBV4-2 TRBD2 TGTGCCAGCAGCCAAGAGGGGACTAGCGGCCGTTACGAGCAGTACTTC CASSQEGTSGRYEQYF
once TRBJ2-3 TRBV28 TRBD2 TGTGCCAGCCTAGCGGGGTTTCGCACAGATACGCAGTATTTT CASLAGFRTDTQYF
few TRBJ2-7 TRBV5-1 - TGCGCCAGCAGCTTGGACAGTGGCTCCTACGAGCAGTACTTC CASSLDSGSYEQYF
few TRBJ1-5 TRBV6-5 - TGTGCCAGCAGTTACTCAATGGCCAATCAGCCCCAGCATTTT CASSYSMANQPQHF
- TRBJ1-2 TRBV7-9 - TGTGCCAGCAGCTTAGGGACGCCGGGGAATGGCTACACCTTC CASSLGTPGNGYTF
- TRBJ2-2 TRBV10-3 TRBD2 TGTGCCATCAGTGAGTTCACACAGACTAGCCCGGTCGGGGAGCTGTTTTTT CAISEFTQTSPVGELFF
- TRBJ2-2 TRBV7-9 TRBD1 TGTGCCAGCAGTTACCCACAGGGGGCGCGTTTCACCGGGGAGCTGTTTTTT CASSYPQGARFTGELFF
- TRBJ2-1 TRBV7-2 TRBD2 TGTGCCAGCAGTCCCGGGGGGGCCTCCTACAATGAGCAGTTCTTC CASSPGGASYNEQFF
- TRBJ1-2 TRBV9 - TGTGCCAGCAGCGAGGGGAATTCCTTCCCTGGCTACACCTTC CASSEGNSFPGYTF
- TRBJ2-7 TRBV27 - TGTGCCAGCAGTTTAGTGGGCAGGGTCACCTACGAGCAGTACTTC CASSLVGRVTYEQYF
once TRBJ2-3 TRBV25-1 TRBD1 TGTGCCAGCAAGGGGGCAGACAACCCAGATACGCAGTATTTT CASKGADNPDTQYF
- TRBJ2-3 TRBV7-3 - TGTGCCAGCAGCCCGGACAGCAGCACAGATACGCAGTATTTT CASSPDSSTDTQYF
- TRBJ1-2 TRBV5-1 TRBD1 TGCGCCAGCAGCTTAACTGATTCCCAGGGGGCTCGCTACACCTTC CASSLTDSQGARYTF
- TRBJ1-4 TRBV30 TRBD1 TGTGCCTGGAGTCCTAGACAGGGGGCGTTTGAAAAACTGTTTTTT CAWSPRQGAFEKLFF
- TRBJ2-1 TRBV10-3 TRBD2 TGTGCCATCACCTCCTCGCAGGTCGGGCTAGCGGATTACAATGAGCAGTTCTTC CAITSSQVGLADYNEQFF
- TRBJ1-1 TRBV30 - TGTGCCTGGAGACAGTACACTGAAGCTTTCTTT CAWRQYTEAFF
- TRBJ2-7 TRBV30 - TGTGCCTGGAGTGAACAGACAGAATACGAGCAGTACTTC CAWSEQTEYEQYF
- TRBJ2-4 TRBV28 TRBD1 TGTGCCAGCAGTGCCGTCGGGGACAGGGGGTCAGCCAAAAACATTCAGTACTTC CASSAVGDRGSAKNIQYF
- TRBJ2-1 TRBV7-3 TRBD1 TGTGCCAGCAGCGCCCGAGGGGGCCACAATGAGCAGTTCTTC CASSARGGHNEQFF